This section outlines one TCR beta chain sequence together with its context. Its antigen is still unknown. These data are taken from a study of T cell responses to AZD1222 COVID-19 vaccine. Study-wide results and caveats: Clonal diversity was possibly underestimated, and white British individuals and females predominated among donors.

The V gene's germline CDR1 is MNHEY and CDR2 SVGEGT. V was pared by 5 bases and J by 4 bases, with 21 bases between. The CDR3 covers 16 residues. Sequenced by immunoSEQ multiplex PCR; TCRdb stores in-frame clones only, minus some. The top ten hold around 2.8% of the sample, which has some 130,000 clones, 75% to 95% seen once. Sequences were derived from peripheral blood, sampled on day 0 of AZD1222 vaccination. The clonotype originates from an adult in good health. This chain links TRBV6-2 or TRBV6-3 with TRBJ2-7; D remains unclear. The CDR3 sequence: CASSIERVDTFYEQYF. In nucleotides, the CDR3 is TGTGCCAGCAGTATTGAACGGGTGGATACCTTTTACGAGCAGTACTTC.